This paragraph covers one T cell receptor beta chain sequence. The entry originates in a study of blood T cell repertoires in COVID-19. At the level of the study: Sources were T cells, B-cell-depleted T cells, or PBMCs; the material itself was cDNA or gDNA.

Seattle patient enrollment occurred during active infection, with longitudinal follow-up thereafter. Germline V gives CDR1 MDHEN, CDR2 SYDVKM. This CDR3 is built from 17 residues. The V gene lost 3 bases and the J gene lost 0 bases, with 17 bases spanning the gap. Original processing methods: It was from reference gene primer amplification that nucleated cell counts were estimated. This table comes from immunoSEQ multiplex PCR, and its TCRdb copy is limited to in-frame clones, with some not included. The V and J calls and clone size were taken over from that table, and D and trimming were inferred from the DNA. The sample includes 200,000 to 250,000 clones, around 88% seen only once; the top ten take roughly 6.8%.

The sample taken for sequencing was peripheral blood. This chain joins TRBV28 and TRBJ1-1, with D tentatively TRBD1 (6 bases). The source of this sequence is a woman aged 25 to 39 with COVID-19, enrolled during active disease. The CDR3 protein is CASSFQRTARLNTEAFF. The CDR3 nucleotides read TGTGCCAGCAGTTTCCAGAGGACAGCCCGCCTGAACACTGAAGCTTTCTTT.